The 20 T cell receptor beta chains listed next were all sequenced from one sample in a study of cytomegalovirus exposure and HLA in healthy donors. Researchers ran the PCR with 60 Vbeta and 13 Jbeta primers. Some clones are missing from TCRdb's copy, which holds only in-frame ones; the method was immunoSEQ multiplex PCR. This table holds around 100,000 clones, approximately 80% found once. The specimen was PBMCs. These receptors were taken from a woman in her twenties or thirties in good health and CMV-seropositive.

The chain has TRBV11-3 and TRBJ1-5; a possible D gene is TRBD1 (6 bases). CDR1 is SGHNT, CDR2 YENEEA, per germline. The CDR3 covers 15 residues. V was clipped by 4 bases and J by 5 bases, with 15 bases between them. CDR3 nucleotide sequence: TGTGCCAGCAGCTATGGGAGGGGGTCGTATCAGCCCCAGCATTTT. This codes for CASSYGRGSYQPQHF.

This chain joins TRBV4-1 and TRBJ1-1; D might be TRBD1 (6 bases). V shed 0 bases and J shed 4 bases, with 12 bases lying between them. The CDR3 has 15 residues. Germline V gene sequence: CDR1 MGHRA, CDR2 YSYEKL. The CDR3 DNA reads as TGCGCCAGCAGCCAAGACACAGGGTATGGCACTGAAGCTTTCTTT. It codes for CASSQDTGYGTEAFF.

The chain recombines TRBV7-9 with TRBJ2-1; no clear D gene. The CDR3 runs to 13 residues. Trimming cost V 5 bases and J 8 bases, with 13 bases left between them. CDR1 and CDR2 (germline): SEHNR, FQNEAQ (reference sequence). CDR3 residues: CASSRKSADEQFF. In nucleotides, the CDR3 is TGTGCCAGCAGCCGCAAGAGCGCGGATGAGCAGTTCTTC.

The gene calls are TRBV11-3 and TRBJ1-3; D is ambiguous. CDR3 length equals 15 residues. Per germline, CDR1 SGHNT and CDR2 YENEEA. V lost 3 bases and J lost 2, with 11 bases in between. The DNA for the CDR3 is TGTGCCAGCAGCTTGACCGGAGTTACTGGAAACACCATATATTTT. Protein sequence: CASSLTGVTGNTIYF.

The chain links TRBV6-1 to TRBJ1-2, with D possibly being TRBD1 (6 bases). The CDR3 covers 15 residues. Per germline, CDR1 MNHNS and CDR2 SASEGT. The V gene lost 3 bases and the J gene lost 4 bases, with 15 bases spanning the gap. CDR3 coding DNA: TGTGCCAGCAGTGATTCTTCGGGACATATCTATGGCTACACCTTC. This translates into CASSDSSGHIYGYTF.

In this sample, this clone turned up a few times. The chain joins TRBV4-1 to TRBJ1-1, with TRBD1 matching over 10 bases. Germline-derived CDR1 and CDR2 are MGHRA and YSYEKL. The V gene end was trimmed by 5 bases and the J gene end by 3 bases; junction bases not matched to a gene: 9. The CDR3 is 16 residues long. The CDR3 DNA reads TGCGCCAGCAGCTACTCTAAGGGACAGGGGTACACTGAAGCTTTCTTT. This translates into CASSYSKGQGYTEAFF.

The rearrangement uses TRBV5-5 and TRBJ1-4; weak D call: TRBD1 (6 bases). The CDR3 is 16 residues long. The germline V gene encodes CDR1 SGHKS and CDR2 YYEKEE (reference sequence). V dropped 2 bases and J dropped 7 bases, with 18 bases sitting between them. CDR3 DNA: TGTGCCAGCAGCTTCCAGCGACAGGATCAAGGTGAAAAACTGTTTTTT. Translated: CASSFQRQDQGEKLFF.

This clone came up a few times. The CDR3 loop is CASSQGQGIFNYGYTF. As DNA, the CDR3 is TGTGCCAGCAGCCAGGGACAGGGCATATTTAACTATGGCTACACCTTC. This chain links TRBV5-6 with TRBJ1-2; TRBD1 matches at 9 bases. J was trimmed by 1 base and V by 4 bases; bases with no gene match: 8. This CDR3 region has 16 residues. CDR1 SGHDT and CDR2 YYEEEE come from the germline V gene.

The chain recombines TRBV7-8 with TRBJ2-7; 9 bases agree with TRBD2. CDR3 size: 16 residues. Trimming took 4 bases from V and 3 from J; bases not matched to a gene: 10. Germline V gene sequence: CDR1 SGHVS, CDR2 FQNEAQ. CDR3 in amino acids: CASSYQGAGGNYEQYF. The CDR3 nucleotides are TGTGCCAGCAGCTACCAGGGAGCGGGGGGCAACTACGAGCAGTACTTC.

CDR3 in amino acids: CASSLGGLISYEQYF. DNA for the CDR3: TGTGCCAGCAGCTTAGGGGGACTTATCTCCTACGAGCAGTACTTC. V gene TRBV7-9 combines with J gene TRBJ2-7, with D possibly TRBD2 on 6 matching bases. This CDR3 has 15 residues. Germline V gives CDR1 SEHNR, CDR2 FQNEAQ (reference sequence). V was pared by 1 base and J by 0 bases, with 10 bases between.

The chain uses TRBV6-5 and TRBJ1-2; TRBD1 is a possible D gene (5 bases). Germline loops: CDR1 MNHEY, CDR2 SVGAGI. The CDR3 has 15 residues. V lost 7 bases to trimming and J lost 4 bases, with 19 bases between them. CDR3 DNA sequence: TGTGCCAGCACCATACTTATGGGGGGGGGCTATGGCTACACCTTC. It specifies CASTILMGGGYGYTF.

CDR3 DNA: TGTGCCAGCAGCCGACCGGGGACTAGCGGGCGGTTCGAGCAGTACTTC. It codes for CASSRPGTSGRFEQYF. The chain couples TRBV5-4 to TRBJ2-7, with TRBD2 matching over 12 bases. Germline loops: CDR1 SGHNT, CDR2 YYREEE (reference sequence). Germline trimming cut 4 bases from V and 6 bases from J; bases unmatched to any gene: 11. The CDR3 runs to 16 residues.

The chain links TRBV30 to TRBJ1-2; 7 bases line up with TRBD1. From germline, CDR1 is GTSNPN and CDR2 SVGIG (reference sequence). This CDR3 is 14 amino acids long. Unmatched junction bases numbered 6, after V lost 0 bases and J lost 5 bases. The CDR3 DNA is TGTGCCTGGAGTGTCCGAGGGGGCGCTTATGGCTACACCTTC. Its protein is CAWSVRGGAYGYTF.

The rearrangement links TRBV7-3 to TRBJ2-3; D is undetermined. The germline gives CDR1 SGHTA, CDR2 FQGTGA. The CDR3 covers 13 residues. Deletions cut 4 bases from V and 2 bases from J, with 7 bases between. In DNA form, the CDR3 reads TGTGCCAGCAGCTCCTCTAACACAGATACGCAGTATTTT. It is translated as CASSSSNTDTQYF. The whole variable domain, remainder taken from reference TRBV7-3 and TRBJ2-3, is GAGVSQTPSNKVTEKGKYVELRCDPISGHTALYWYRQSLGQGPEFLIYFQGTGAADDSGLPNDRFFAVRPEGSVSTLKIQRTERGDSAVYLCASSSSNTDTQYFGPGTRLTVL.

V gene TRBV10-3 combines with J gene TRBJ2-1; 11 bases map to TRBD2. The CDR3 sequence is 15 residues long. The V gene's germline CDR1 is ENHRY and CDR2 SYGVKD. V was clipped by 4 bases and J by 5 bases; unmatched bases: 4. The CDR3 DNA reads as TGTGCCATCAGTGGGGGGACTAGCGGCAACAATGAGCAGTTCTTC. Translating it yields CAISGGTSGNNEQFF.

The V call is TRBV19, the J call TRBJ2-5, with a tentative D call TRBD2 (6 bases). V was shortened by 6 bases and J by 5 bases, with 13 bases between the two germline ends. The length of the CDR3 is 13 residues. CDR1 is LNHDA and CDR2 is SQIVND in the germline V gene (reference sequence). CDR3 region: CASRGRDGETQYF. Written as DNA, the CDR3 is TGTGCCAGTAGGGGGCGGGATGGTGAGACCCAGTACTTC.

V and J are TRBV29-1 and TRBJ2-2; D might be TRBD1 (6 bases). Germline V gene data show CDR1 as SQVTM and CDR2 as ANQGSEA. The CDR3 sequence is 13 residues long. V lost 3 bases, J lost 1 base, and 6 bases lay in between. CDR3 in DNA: TGCAGCGTTGACAGGGGGAACACCGGGGAGCTGTTTTTT. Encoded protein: CSVDRGNTGELFF.

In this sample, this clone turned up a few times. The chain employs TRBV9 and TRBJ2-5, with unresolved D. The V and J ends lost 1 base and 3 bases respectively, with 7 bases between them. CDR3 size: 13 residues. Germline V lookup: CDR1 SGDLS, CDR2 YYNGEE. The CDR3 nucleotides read TGTGCCAGCAGCGTATTCGAGGAAGAGACCCAGTACTTC. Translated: CASSVFEEETQYF.

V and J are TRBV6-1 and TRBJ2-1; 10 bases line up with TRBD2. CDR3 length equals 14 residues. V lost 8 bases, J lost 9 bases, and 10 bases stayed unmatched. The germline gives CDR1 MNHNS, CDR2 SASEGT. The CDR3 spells CASLEREGRSEQFF. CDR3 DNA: TGTGCCAGCCTCGAGCGGGAGGGCCGGAGTGAGCAGTTCTTC.

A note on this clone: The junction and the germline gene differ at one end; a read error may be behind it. CDR3 in DNA: TGTTCCAGCACCTGGGAGGCGGAGGAGACCCAGTACTTC. Translation gives CSSTWEAEETQYF. This rearrangement joins TRBV7-9 to TRBJ2-5, with D perhaps TRBD2 (6 bases). This CDR3 has 13 amino acids. Germline CDR1 is SEHNR and CDR2 is FQNEAQ (reference sequence).